The source of this T cell receptor beta chain is a study of beta chain features in type 1 diabetes. Study-level results: Insertion counts at VDJ junctions were lower in type 1 diabetes patients, who also showed more deletions there. Moderately but significantly shorter TCRB CDR3s were found in Type 1 diabetes patients in all four CD4+ subsets. The naive, central memory and Treg TCRB repertoires of patients appeared to be more similar to one another than those of healthy donors.

This CDR3 is 13 amino acids long. The V end was cut by 4 bases, the J end by 0 bases, with 4 bases between. CDR1 and CDR2 (germline): SGHDT, YYEEEE. CD4+ naive, central memory, regulatory and stem cell-like memory subsets were isolated by sorting on CD45RO/CCR7/CD25/CD127/CD95/CD27. This clone was seen a few times. Its antigen is undetermined. Expressed TCRB transcripts were sequenced because the isolated RNA had all been reverse transcribed beforehand. Repertoires were generated with immunoSEQ multiplex PCR, while TCRdb's copy carries only in-frame clones and drops some. The table records more than 300,000 clones, over 8.5% of them present only once.

The receptor's source is a man aged 30 to 45 with type 1 diabetes. The chain links TRBV5-6 to TRBJ1-4; D not certain. The specimen sequenced was central memory CD4+ T cells from blood. The CDR3 protein is CASSQTTNEKLFF. CDR3 coding DNA: TGTGCCAGCAGCCAAACAACTAATGAAAAACTGTTTTTT.